These T cell receptor beta chains were read from a single sample in a study of shared clonotypes between healthy human individuals. The repertoire was sequenced with immunoSEQ multiplex PCR; TCRdb's copy has only in-frame clones and lacks some. Of roughly 1,100,000 clones in the sample, 70% to 80% were seen once. Material for sequencing was memory CD4+ T cells sorted from blood. Receptors originate from a man in his late teens or twenties in good health. Both conserved end residues are part of each CDR3. A D gene is named only where the DNA matches it firmly. Only some rows state a clone size, as once, few, many or a class for expanded clones.

abundance	v_gene	j_gene	d_gene	CDR3aa	CDR3nt
NA	TRBV4-1	TRBJ1-6	TRBD1	CASSRGTVKNSPLHF	TGCGCCAGCAGCCGCGGGACAGTAAAGAATTCACCCCTCCACTTT
NA	TRBV2	TRBJ1-4	NA	CASSRGTEPNEKLFF	TGTGCCAGCAGTAGGGGGACCGAACCCAATGAAAAACTGTTTTTT
few	TRBV7-9	TRBJ1-2	NA	CASSWDTYGYTF	TGTGCCAGCAGCTGGGACACCTATGGCTACACCTTC
NA	TRBV15	TRBJ2-5	NA	CATSRPSGGFQETQYF	TGTGCCACCAGCAGGCCTTCTGGGGGGTTCCAAGAGACCCAGTACTTC
NA	TRBV29-1	TRBJ2-5	NA	CSVELGGETQYF	TGCAGCGTTGAATTGGGGGGAGAGACCCAGTACTTC
NA	TRBV28	TRBJ2-7	NA	CASKLSGTYEQYF	TGTGCCAGCAAACTGTCAGGAACCTACGAGCAGTACTTC
NA	TRBV5-1	TRBJ2-2	TRBD2	CASRVLGTSGTGELFF	TGCGCCAGCAGAGTATTGGGGACTAGCGGCACCGGGGAGCTGTTTTTT
NA	TRBV27	TRBJ2-3	NA	CASSSRGLSTDTQYF	TGTGCCAGCAGTTCACGGGGTCTAAGCACAGATACGCAGTATTTT
NA	TRBV20-1	TRBJ2-1	NA	CSARDPPEQFF	TGCAGTGCTAGAGATCCACCTGAGCAGTTCTTC
NA	TRBV6-1	TRBJ2-5	TRBD2	CASSAGQTSGGSETQYF	TGTGCCAGCAGTGCCGGACAGACTAGCGGGGGTTCAGAGACCCAGTACTTC
once	TRBV15	TRBJ1-2	NA	CATSREGLNYGYTF	TGTGCCACCAGCAGAGAGGGGTTGAACTATGGCTACACCTTC
few	TRBV6-1	TRBJ1-5	TRBD1	CASVRGLPAVQPQHF	TGTGCCAGCGTCAGGGGGCTACCCGCTGTTCAGCCCCAGCATTTT
many	TRBV2	TRBJ1-1	NA	CATREAGVVTEAFF	TGTGCCACCCGGGAGGCGGGGGTGGTCACTGAAGCTTTCTTT
NA	TRBV5-3	TRBJ1-1	NA	CARSLGGAFNSEAFF	TGTGCCAGAAGCTTGGGGGGCGCATTCAATTCTGAAGCTTTCTTT
once	TRBV5-1	TRBJ2-1	TRBD2	CASSPTSGTNEQFF	TGCGCCAGCAGCCCGACTAGCGGGACCAATGAGCAGTTCTTC
NA	TRBV28	TRBJ2-5	NA	CASTFRRGVGQETQYF	TGTGCCAGCACCTTTCGGCGCGGGGTTGGTCAAGAGACCCAGTACTTC